The 32 T cell receptor beta chains reported below all come from one sample, sequenced in a study of blood T cell repertoires in COVID-19 (TCRdb year 2020). Libraries were prepared through the immunoSEQ multiplex PCR assay. Not all clones reach the TCRdb copy of this immuneACCESS table, which keeps in-frame sequences only. Checked studies attribute under half of the gap to unresolved V genes and leave the rest unexplained. The sample records tens of thousands of clones, about 86% of which are singletons. The ten biggest clones cover more than 6.5% of the sample. The sequencing sample was made of peripheral blood. These receptors were taken from a man between 45 and 60 years old with active COVID-19.

The V and J genes are TRBV6-5 and TRBJ1-6, with 7 nucleotides matching TRBD1. There are 14 residues in the CDR3. J gave up 7 bases and V 8 bases, and 8 bases lay outside the gene matches. Per germline, CDR1 MNHEY and CDR2 SVGAGI. CDR3 in amino acids: CASARQGGNSPLHF. The DNA for the CDR3 is TGTGCCAGCGCCCGACAGGGTGGGAATTCACCCCTCCACTTT.

The rearrangement links TRBV3-1 (or the pseudogene TRBV3-2) to TRBJ2-3, with D unclear. This CDR3 is 16 amino acids long. Looked up from germline, CDR1 is LGHDT and CDR2 is YNNKEL (reference sequence). The V and J ends lost 0 bases and 2 bases respectively, with 12 bases between them. This chain's CDR3 is CASSQEVGRSTDTQYF. In DNA form, the CDR3 reads TGTGCCAGCAGCCAAGAGGTCGGCAGGTCCACAGATACGCAGTATTTT.

In DNA form, the CDR3 reads TGTGCCACCAGTGACTTGGGGCGGGAGGGCACAGATACGCAGTATTTT. Its translation: CATSDLGREGTDTQYF. The chain combines TRBV24-1 with TRBJ2-3, with 8 nucleotides matching TRBD2. Trimming took 4 bases from V and 1 from J; bases not matched to a gene: 6. From germline, CDR1 is KGHDR and CDR2 SFDVKD. The CDR3 consists of 16 residues.

The chain has TRBV21-1 and TRBJ2-7; TRBD1, as called in the table, went unchecked against the DNA. TRBV21-1 is described as a pseudogene. The CDR3 is 16 amino acids. CDR3: CASILRTGNFSYEQYV. The CDR3 DNA reads TGTGCCAGCATACTACGGACAGGGAACTTCTCCTACGAGCAGTACGTC.

The chain couples TRBV7-8 to TRBJ2-1; 11 nucleotides agree with TRBD2. Germline loops: CDR1 SGHVS, CDR2 FQNEAQ. The CDR3 is made up of 15 amino acids. The J segment lost 8 bases and the V segment lost 5 bases, leaving 8 bases of the junction unmatched. As DNA, the CDR3 is TGTGCCAGCAGCATTAGCGGGGGGGCCTTCTATGAGCAGTTCTTC. The encoded protein is CASSISGGAFYEQFF.

The chain recombines TRBV19 with TRBJ1-2; 9 positions agree with TRBD1. This CDR3 region has 16 residues. Germline CDR1 reads LNHDA; CDR2 reads SQIVND (reference sequence). V lost 6 bases, J lost 4 bases, and 12 bases stayed unmatched. The CDR3 loop is CASSAGTGSVSYGYTF. In nucleotides, the CDR3 is TGTGCCAGTAGCGCCGGGACAGGGAGCGTTAGCTATGGCTACACCTTC.

The rearrangement uses TRBV6-5 and TRBJ2-3, with 8 positions matching TRBD1. CDR1 and CDR2 (germline): MNHEY, SVGAGI. Unmatched junction bases numbered 8, after V lost 8 bases and J lost 1 base. There are 15 residues in the CDR3. DNA of the CDR3: TGTGCCAGCGTACCAGGGGGCAAGGGCACAGATACGCAGTATTTT. It encodes CASVPGGKGTDTQYF.

The J gene is TRBJ2-7, the V gene TRBV19; D not resolved. Germline-derived CDR1 and CDR2 are LNHDA and SQIVND (reference sequence). This CDR3 has 12 residues. The germline V and J ends were trimmed by 5 bases and 0 bases, with 5 bases remaining between them. In nucleotides, the CDR3 is TGTGCCAGTAGTTTGAGCTCCTACGAGCAGTACTTC. Translation gives CASSLSSYEQYF.

The rearrangement joins TRBV6-5 to TRBJ2-2; 8 bases align to TRBD1. The CDR3 is 15 amino acids. With V trimmed by 4 bases and J by 4 bases, 5 bases remained unmatched. Germline CDR1 reads MNHEY; CDR2 reads SVGAGI. CDR3 region: CASSSPGGFTGELFF. Written as DNA, the CDR3 is TGTGCCAGCAGTTCGCCAGGGGGCTTCACCGGGGAGCTGTTTTTT.

This clone was seen once. This chain uses TRBV7-2 with TRBJ1-2; 11 bases map to TRBD1. The length of the CDR3 is 15 residues. The V gene's germline CDR1 is SGHTA and CDR2 FQGNSA. V lost 5 bases to trimming and J lost 8 bases; unmatched junction nucleotides: 10. The CDR3 DNA is TGTGCCAGCAGCATCATCCGGACAGGGGGCGGCGGCTACACCTTC. As protein: CASSIIRTGGGGYTF.

The V and J genes are TRBV19 and TRBJ2-4, with TRBD1 as a possible D gene (6 bases). This CDR3 is 15 amino acids long. Between the trimmed V and J ends, which lost 6 bases and 9 bases, there was a span of 21 bases. Germline-derived CDR1 and CDR2 are LNHDA and SQIVND (reference sequence). CDR3 amino acids: CASRVAQGRWGIQYF. The CDR3 DNA reads TGTGCCAGTAGGGTAGCCCAGGGGCGATGGGGCATTCAGTACTTC.

This rearrangement joins TRBV23-1 to TRBJ2-7; D is ambiguous. TRBV23-1 is placed among ORFs of uncertain function. The V end lost 4 bases, the J end lost 0 bases, and 10 bases lay between the germline ends. This CDR3 region has 14 residues. The CDR3 DNA reads as TGCGCCAGCAGTCTGCAGAGACTCTCCTACGAGCAGTACGTC. It specifies CASSLQRLSYEQYV.

The CDR3, as DNA: TGTGCCAGCAGTACCGCGTCAGGGGAGCAGTACTTC. Translated: CASSTASGEQYF. This chain links TRBV12-3 or TRBV12-4 with TRBJ2-7, with D tentatively TRBD1 (5 bases). The CDR3 has 12 amino acids. Deletions cut 5 bases from V and 7 bases from J, with 12 bases between.

Only a few counts were recorded for this clone. This chain uses TRBV11-2 with TRBJ2-6; D gene uncertain. Trimming removed 3 bases from V and 2 bases from J, with 2 bases in between. There are 13 residues in the CDR3. Germline CDR1 and CDR2: SGHAT and FQNNGV. The CDR3 here is CASSFAGANVLTF. In DNA form, the CDR3 reads TGTGCCAGCAGCTTCGCTGGGGCCAACGTCCTGACTTTC.

In this sample, this clone turned up a few times. The chain couples TRBV5-6 to TRBJ1-5; 8 bases agree with TRBD1. Germline-derived CDR1 and CDR2 are SGHDT and YYEEEE. CDR3 length equals 15 residues. The J segment lost 8 bases and the V segment lost 3 bases, leaving 10 bases of the junction unmatched. CDR3 region: CASSSGQGGYKPQHF. Written as DNA, the CDR3 is TGTGCCAGCAGCTCCGGACAGGGAGGTTATAAGCCCCAGCATTTT.

The chain joins TRBV6-6 to TRBJ2-1; 8 positions match TRBD1. V lost 5 bases, J lost 6 bases, and 9 bases stayed unmatched. Germline V gene sequence: CDR1 MNHNY, CDR2 SVGAGI (reference sequence). This CDR3 spans 15 amino acids. DNA of the CDR3: TGTGCCAGCAGTCCACAGGGGGGCACAGCCAATGAGCAGTTCTTC. Its translation: CASSPQGGTANEQFF.

This chain links TRBV6-2 or TRBV6-3 with TRBJ2-3, with 7 bases identical to TRBD1. Looked up from germline, CDR1 is MNHEY and CDR2 is SVGEGT. J gave up 3 bases and V 2 bases, and 8 bases lay outside the gene matches. CDR3 length: 16 amino acids. The CDR3 bases are TGTGCCAGCAGTTACCCGGCAGGGGGTGAGACAGATACGCAGTATTTT. Its translation is CASSYPAGGETDTQYF.

This chain joins TRBV7-9 and TRBJ2-1; the D gene is possibly TRBD2 (6 bases). This CDR3 is built from 16 residues. Germline-derived CDR1 and CDR2 are SEHNR and FQNEAQ (reference sequence). V was pared by 4 bases and J by 4 bases, with 17 bases between. The CDR3 nucleotides are TGTGCCAGCAGCTCTCCGGGAGACGAAATTTACAATGAGCAGTTCTTC. Encoded protein: CASSSPGDEIYNEQFF.

A single count supports this clone. This chain links TRBV24-1 with TRBJ1-2; D is unclear. The CDR3 runs to 13 residues. Germline CDR1 reads KGHDR; CDR2 reads SFDVKD. V was trimmed by 2 bases and J by 8 bases, leaving 11 bases between them. Here the CDR3 reads CATSDSSLVGYTF. In DNA form, the CDR3 reads TGTGCCACCAGTGATTCTTCCCTTGTAGGCTACACCTTC.

This sequence joins TRBV7-9 and TRBJ2-1, with 7 positions matching TRBD2. The CDR3 extends over 15 amino acids. V trimming: 4 bases; J trimming: 5 bases; junction bases outside the gene matches: 8. Germline CDR1 and CDR2: SEHNR and FQNEAQ (reference sequence). CDR3 nucleotides: TGTGCCAGCAGCTCAGCCGGCGGGGGAGACAATGAGCAGTTCTTC. This gives the protein CASSSAGGGDNEQFF.

The chain uses TRBV7-8 and TRBJ1-2; D gene ambiguous. The CDR3 totals 13 residues. Germline CDR1 reads SGHVS; CDR2 reads FQNEAQ. V was shortened by 5 bases and J by 9 bases, with 16 bases between the two germline ends. CDR3 nucleotides: TGTGCCAGCAGCCCCAGGACGGGGAAGAGCTACACCTTC. This translates into CASSPRTGKSYTF.

J is TRBJ2-7 and V is TRBV6-5; 7 nucleotides agree with TRBD1. J was trimmed by 1 base and V by 5 bases; bases with no gene match: 8. CDR1 MNHEY and CDR2 SVGAGI come from the germline V gene. The CDR3 totals 15 residues. CDR3 loop: CASSRKGATSYEQYF. The CDR3 region has the DNA TGTGCCAGCAGTCGCAAGGGGGCGACATCCTACGAGCAGTACTTC.

The V gene is TRBV2, the J gene TRBJ1-3, with TRBD1 matching over 7 bases. The trim removed 11 bases at V and 0 bases at J, leaving 4 bases unmatched. The CDR3 runs 13 residues. Germline V gives CDR1 SNHLY, CDR2 FYNNEI. CDR3 nucleotide sequence: TGTGCCGCACAGGGGAACTCTGGAAACACCATATATTTT. This gives the protein CAAQGNSGNTIYF. The whole variable domain, filled in from reference TRBV2 and TRBJ1-3, reads EPEVTQTPSHQVTQMGQEVILRCVPISNHLYFYWYRQILGQKVEFLVSFYNNEISEKSEIFDDQFSVERPDGSNFTLKIRSTKLEDSAMYFCAAQGNSGNTIYFGEGSWLTVV.

The chain carries TRBV5-4 and TRBJ2-7, with 7 bases identical to TRBD2. CDR1 and CDR2 (germline): SGHNT, YYREEE (reference sequence). The CDR3 loop spans 14 amino acids. The V segment lost 4 bases and the J segment 7 bases; nucleotides outside the gene matches: 11. The CDR3 DNA reads TGTGCCAGCAGCATAGCGGGCGGACGGGGGGAGCAGTACTTC. Residues: CASSIAGGRGEQYF.

The chain has TRBV6-5 and TRBJ1-5; D is possibly TRBD1 (6 bases). This CDR3 has 14 amino acids. V gave up 7 bases and J gave up 3 bases, with 13 bases separating them. Germline V CDR1 and CDR2: MNHEY, SVGAGI. CDR3 in DNA: TGTGCCAGCATCGCAGGGGAAATCAATCAGCCCCAGCATTTT. Residues: CASIAGEINQPQHF.

This clone was observed a handful of times. The chain couples TRBV5-5 to TRBJ1-4; a weak D match, TRBD1 (6 bases). The CDR3 totals 16 residues. CDR1 is SGHKS, CDR2 YYEKEE, per germline (reference sequence). Trimming pared 0 bases from V and 2 bases from J, leaving 11 bases between. The CDR3 DNA follows: TGTGCCAGCAGCTTGGATGGTAGGGGGACTAATGAAAAACTGTTTTTT. Amino acids: CASSLDGRGTNEKLFF. Supplemented by reference TRBV5-5 and TRBJ1-4, the full variable domain reads DAGVTQSPTHLIKTRGQQVTLRCSPISGHKSVSWYQQVLGQGPQFIFQYYEKEERGRGNFPDRFSARQFPNYSSELNVNALLLGDSALYLCASSLDGRGTNEKLFFGSGTQLSVL.

V and J are TRBV6-6 and TRBJ1-1; 7 nucleotides agree with TRBD1. After removal of 5 bases from V and 5 bases from J, the junction contained 5 bases not matched to a gene. The CDR3 is 13 amino acids. Per the germline V gene, CDR1 is MNHNY and CDR2 is SVGAGI (reference sequence). CDR3 amino acids: CASSRQGMTEAFF. The CDR3 coding sequence is TGTGCCAGCAGTCGACAGGGTATGACTGAAGCTTTCTTT.

The CDR3 reads CASSEFQGKGEKLFF. In DNA, the CDR3 is TGTGCCAGCAGTGAGTTCCAGGGGAAGGGAGAAAAACTGTTTTTT. The rearrangement links TRBV2 to TRBJ1-4; TRBD1 might be the D (6 bases). CDR3 length: 15 amino acids. The germline CDR1 and CDR2 sequences are SNHLY and FYNNEI. The V and J ends lost 3 bases and 8 bases respectively, with 16 bases between them.

The V and J genes are TRBV2 and TRBJ1-2; 7 positions match TRBD1. The V and J ends lost 7 bases and 3 bases, in that order; junction bases with no gene match: 11. CDR1 is SNHLY, CDR2 FYNNEI, per germline. The CDR3 extends over 15 amino acids. CDR3 coding DNA: TGTGCCAGCACCTTAAGGGGGCAGGGTCACTATGGCTACACCTTC. It yields the protein CASTLRGQGHYGYTF.

As DNA, the CDR3 is TGCAGCGTTGGAGGACAGGGGGCATTCACCGAGCAGTTCTTC. It encodes CSVGGQGAFTEQFF. This chain connects TRBV29-1 to TRBJ2-1, with 11 nucleotides matching TRBD1. The germline CDR1 and CDR2 sequences are SQVTM and ANQGSEA. V lost 4 bases, J lost 10 bases, and 9 bases stayed unmatched. The CDR3 has 14 amino acids.

The chain has TRBV24-1 and TRBJ2-2, with D possibly TRBD2 on 7 matching bases. V was pared by 9 bases and J by 6 bases, with 16 bases between. Germline V gives CDR1 KGHDR, CDR2 SFDVKD. The CDR3 extends over 14 amino acids. CDR3 sequence: CATGRGGGAGELFF. The CDR3 bases are TGTGCCACCGGTCGGGGAGGGGGAGCCGGGGAGCTGTTTTTT.

This clone has only one observation. The chain has TRBV5-1 and TRBJ1-1; possibly TRBD1 for D (5 bases). The CDR3 runs 14 residues. Trimming removed 0 bases at V and 3 bases at J, with 9 bases between. The V gene's germline CDR1 is SGHRS and CDR2 YFSETQ. Written as DNA, the CDR3 is TGCGCCAGCAGCTTGGACAGGCTTGACACTGAAGCTTTCTTT. This encodes CASSLDRLDTEAFF.